This T cell receptor beta chain stems from a study of blood T cell repertoires in COVID-19. Study information: Acute and convalescent COVID-19 specimens originated in the United States, Italy and Spain.

Authors' processing steps: Reference gene primer amplification in the assay estimated nucleated cell counts. Here immunoSEQ multiplex PCR was the method, and the copy in TCRdb shows in-frame clones only, minus some. V, J and clone size are taken as reported in that table, and D and trimming were inferred from the DNA itself. This sample yields tens of thousands of clones, of which more than 70% are seen a single time; approximately 4.8% belongs to the top ten. V was cut by 5 bases and J by 9 bases, with 11 bases left in between. The germline V gene has CDR1 MNHEY and CDR2 SVGAGI. The CDR3 length is 13 residues.

The source of this sequence is a man older than 75 with acute or convalescent COVID-19. The specimen was peripheral blood. The chain employs TRBV6-5 and TRBJ1-6; D gene ambiguous. The DNA of the CDR3 is TGTGCCAGCAGTCGGGAGTCGGGTTCACCCCTCCACTTT. This encodes CASSRESGSPLHF.